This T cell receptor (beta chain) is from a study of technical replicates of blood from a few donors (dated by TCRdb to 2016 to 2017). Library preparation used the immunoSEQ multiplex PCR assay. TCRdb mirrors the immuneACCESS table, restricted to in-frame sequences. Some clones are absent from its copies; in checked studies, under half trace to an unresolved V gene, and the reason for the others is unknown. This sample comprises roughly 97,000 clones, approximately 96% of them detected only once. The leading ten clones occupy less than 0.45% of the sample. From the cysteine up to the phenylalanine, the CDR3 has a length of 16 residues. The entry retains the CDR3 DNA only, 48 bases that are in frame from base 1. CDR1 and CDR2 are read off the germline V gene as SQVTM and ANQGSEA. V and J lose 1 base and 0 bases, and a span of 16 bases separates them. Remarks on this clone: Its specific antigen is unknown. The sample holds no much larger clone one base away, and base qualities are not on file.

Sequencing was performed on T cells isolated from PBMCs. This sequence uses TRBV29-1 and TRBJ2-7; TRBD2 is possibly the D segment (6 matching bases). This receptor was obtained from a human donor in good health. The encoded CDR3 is CSVEVGQGGRSYEQYF. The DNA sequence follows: TGCAGCGTTGAAGTGGGGCAGGGAGGCCGCTCCTACGAGCAGTACTTC.